This T cell receptor beta chain was observed in a study of CD8 T cells in ankylosing spondylitis. General observations from the study: Ankylosing spondylitis blood appeared to carry a characteristic TCR beta motif of roughly eight highly homologous variants. Earlier authors reported some of these motif variants in reactive arthritis synovial fluid and blood.

This CDR3 is built from 15 residues. Germline V gene data show CDR1 as DFQATT and CDR2 as SNEGSKA (reference sequence). V trimming: 3 bases; J trimming: 4 bases; junction bases outside the gene matches: 4. As to this clonotype: The antigen is undetermined.

One entry per CDR3 protein, called by TCRdb with MiXCR from the 5' RACE reads. Seen here are just under 550,000 distinct CDR3 sequences, 9.5% to 15% observed once, and the top ten hold around 6.8%. This TCR was sampled from a male donor with ankylosing spondylitis. The V gene is TRBV20-1, the J gene TRBJ2-5, with TRBD2 matching 14 bases. The sequenced sample was blood, either unsorted or a sorted T cell fraction (not recorded which). CDR3 residues: CSARLTSGRGETQYF. The CDR3 coding sequence is TGCAGTGCTAGGCTGACTAGCGGGAGGGGAGAGACCCAGTACTTC.